This entry features one T cell receptor (beta chain) sequence. The germline V gene encodes CDR1 MGHRA and CDR2 YSYEKL. Trimming took 2 bases from V and 8 from J, leaving 9 bases between them. The CDR3 consists of 13 residues. This record belongs to a study of technical replicates of blood from a few donors. Some clones are missing from TCRdb's copy, which holds only in-frame ones; the method was immunoSEQ multiplex PCR. The sample shows 55,000 to 75,000 clones, over 85% of them seen only once. This sequence was found in a human donor in good health. Some clones in this sample may be carry-over from other donors' samples. V gene TRBV4-1 combines with J gene TRBJ1-4; D remains unclear. Sequenced material: PBMCs. The CDR3 reads CASSQPTQEKLFF. The CDR3 DNA is TGCGCCAGCAGCCAACCGACACAGGAAAAACTGTTTTTT.